The rows below give T cell receptor beta chains drawn from one sample of a study of shared clonotypes between healthy human individuals. Assay used: immunoSEQ multiplex PCR; TCRdb lists only in-frame clones, some missing. The table includes hundreds of thousands of clones, roughly 72% detected once. The sequencing sample was made of PBMCs. The receptors shown here come from a woman between 40 and 50 years old in good health. Some clones in this sample may be carry-over from other donors' samples. The CDR3 runs from the conserved cysteine through the conserved F or W. D genes are given only for firm matches. Clone size is not always given. Where it is, it says once, few, many or a class for expanded clones.

TRBD1	-	TRBJ2-5	TRBV5-1	CASSPGTGGEETQYF	TGCGCCAGCAGCCCGGGGACAGGGGGGGAGGAGACCCAGTACTTC
-	-	TRBJ2-1	TRBV28	CASTPNGTPGNEQFF	TGTGCCAGCACCCCGAACGGGACTCCCGGAAATGAGCAGTTCTTC
TRBD2	-	TRBJ2-7	TRBV6-1	CASSEDSFSGRYEQYF	TGTGCCAGCAGTGAAGATTCTTTTAGCGGGAGATACGAGCAGTACTTC
TRBD2	few	TRBJ2-5	TRBV7-2	CASSLALAGTQETQYF	TGTGCCAGCAGCTTAGCTCTAGCGGGAACCCAAGAGACCCAGTACTTC
-	-	TRBJ2-1	TRBV5-1	CASSLPRIAAMRSSSYNEQFF	TGCGCCAGCAGTTTGCCACGTATAGCTGCCATGCGGAGTAGCTCCTACAATGAGCAGTTCTTC
-	-	TRBJ2-2	TRBV7-2	CASSFYTSTGELFF	TGTGCCAGCAGCTTCTACACTAGTACCGGGGAGCTGTTTTTT
TRBD1	-	TRBJ1-4	TRBV6-1	CATGGTNEKLFF	TGTGCAACAGGGGGCACTAATGAAAAACTGTTTTTT
-	-	TRBJ2-3	TRBV5-8	CASSFSRGGDTDTQYF	TGTGCCAGCAGCTTCTCTAGGGGGGGAGATACAGATACGCAGTATTTT
TRBD1	-	TRBJ2-2	TRBV4-1	CASRDRAMLNTGELFF	TGCGCCAGCAGAGACAGGGCGATGCTGAACACCGGGGAGCTGTTTTTT
TRBD1	-	TRBJ1-1	TRBV28	CASSLNRGGETEAFF	TGTGCCAGCAGTCTAAACAGGGGAGGCGAGACTGAAGCTTTCTTT
-	-	TRBJ2-6	TRBV6-5	CASSPVSGANVLTF	TGTGCCAGCAGTCCAGTCTCTGGGGCCAACGTCCTGACTTTC
-	-	TRBJ2-3	TRBV5-1	CASCYRESSDTQYF	TGCGCCAGCTGTTACCGGGAGTCATCAGATACGCAGTATTTT
-	few	TRBJ2-5	TRBV2	CASSGQQETQYF	TGTGCCAGCAGTGGACAGCAAGAGACCCAGTACTTC
TRBD2	-	TRBJ2-5	TRBV28	CASSLSRTSGSGETQYF	TGTGCCAGCAGTTTATCCCGGACTAGCGGGAGCGGAGAGACCCAGTACTTC
-	-	TRBJ1-5	TRBV2	CASSLTGRNQPQHF	TGTGCCAGCAGTTTGACAGGTCGGAATCAGCCCCAGCATTTT
-	-	TRBJ2-7	TRBV30	CAWSGGRDFDEQYF	TGTGCCTGGAGTGGGGGCAGGGACTTCGACGAGCAGTACTTC
-	-	TRBJ2-7	TRBV28	CASSLSGDSYEQYF	TGTGCCAGCAGTTTGAGTGGGGACTCCTACGAGCAGTACTTC
-	-	TRBJ1-1	TRBV15	CATSREAPGPLVDTEAFF	TGTGCCACCAGCAGAGAAGCGCCCGGACCGTTGGTGGACACTGAAGCTTTCTTT
-	-	TRBJ1-5	TRBV27	CATRQGGNQPQHF	TGTGCCACCCGACAAGGAGGCAATCAGCCCCAGCATTTT
-	-	TRBJ1-2	TRBV11-2	CASSPSYRDLNYGYTF	TGTGCCAGCAGCCCATCATACCGGGACCTAAACTATGGCTACACCTTC
-	-	TRBJ2-5	TRBV5-1	CASREQLGIETQYF	TGCGCCAGCAGGGAACAGCTAGGGATCGAGACCCAGTACTTC
-	-	TRBJ2-7	TRBV5-1	CASSLGRNTYEQYF	TGCGCCAGCAGCTTGGGGCGGAATACCTACGAGCAGTACTTC
TRBD2	-	TRBJ2-3	TRBV5-1	CASSFLLRLAGHHTDTQYF	TGCGCCAGCAGCTTTTTGTTAAGGCTAGCGGGACACCACACAGATACGCAGTATTTT
TRBD2	once	TRBJ2-5	TRBV7-3	CASSLSGLAGQETQYF	TGTGCCAGCAGCTTATCGGGACTAGCGGGTCAAGAGACCCAGTACTTC
-	few	TRBJ1-6	TRBV30	CAWSEGEVPPLHF	TGTGCCTGGAGTGAGGGGGAGGTGCCACCCCTCCACTTT
-	once	TRBJ1-4	TRBV6-1	CASVIVSGEKLFF	TGTGCCAGCGTAATCGTGAGCGGGGAAAAACTGTTTTTT
-	-	TRBJ1-5	TRBV18	CASRPGGNQPQDF	TGTGCCAGCCGACCTGGGGGGAATCAGCCCCAGGATTTT
-	-	TRBJ1-2	TRBV2	CARGAVRTATYGYTF	TGTGCCCGCGGGGCGGTGAGGACAGCTACCTATGGCTACACCTTC
-	-	TRBJ2-2	TRBV5-1	CASSSQTIVLSNTGELFF	TGCGCCAGCAGCTCACAGACCATCGTCCTTTCGAACACCGGGGAGCTGTTTTTT
TRBD1	-	TRBJ2-5	TRBV29-1	CSVEGGQGSQETQYF	TGCAGCGTTGAAGGGGGACAGGGGTCACAAGAGACCCAGTACTTC
TRBD1	-	TRBJ1-1	TRBV19	CASSNRGSQGEAFF	TGTGCCAGTAGTAACAGGGGGTCGCAGGGTGAAGCTTTCTTT
-	-	TRBJ1-2	TRBV5-4	CATWFGGYTF	TGTGCTACCTGGTTCGGCGGCTACACCTTC
TRBD1	-	TRBJ2-2	TRBV9	CASSVATGLLNTGELFF	TGTGCCAGCAGCGTGGCGACAGGGCTACTAAACACCGGGGAGCTGTTTTTT
TRBD2	-	TRBJ2-3	TRBV5-4	CASSLTSGRPTDTQYF	TGTGCCAGCAGCTTAACTAGCGGGAGGCCCACAGATACGCAGTATTTT
TRBD2	-	TRBJ2-3	TRBV7-3	CASSRGGLAGGDTQYF	TGTGCCAGCAGCCGTGGGGGACTAGCGGGAGGAGATACGCAGTATTTT
-	-	TRBJ2-1	TRBV29-1	CSVGPQTGLSYNEQFF	TGCAGCGTTGGGCCTCAGACAGGTTTATCCTACAATGAGCAGTTCTTC
TRBD2	-	TRBJ2-3	TRBV10-3	CAISAAGVTDTQYF	TGTGCCATCAGCGCTGCGGGGGTAACAGATACGCAGTATTTT
-	few	TRBJ1-5	TRBV6-5	CARPTSQESDQPQHF	TGTGCCAGACCAACCTCCCAGGAATCGGATCAGCCCCAGCATTTT
-	-	TRBJ2-1	TRBV5-1	CASSGEAGKGDEQFF	TGCGCCAGCAGCGGGGAGGCGGGAAAGGGGGATGAGCAGTTCTTC
-	-	TRBJ2-3	TRBV5-1	CASSFSTSTDTQYF	TGCGCCAGCAGCTTTTCGACGAGCACAGATACGCAGTATTTT
TRBD2	-	TRBJ2-5	TRBV7-2	CASSFSGSQETQYF	TGTGCCAGCAGCTTTAGCGGGAGCCAAGAGACCCAGTACTTC
-	-	TRBJ1-5	TRBV18	CASSPEIVTSFGAQHF	TGTGCCAGCTCACCGGAGATTGTGACAAGCTTTGGAGCCCAGCATTTT
TRBD2	-	TRBJ2-2	TRBV7-2	CASSHTGLAGFGELFF	TGTGCCAGCAGCCACACGGGGCTAGCGGGTTTCGGGGAGCTGTTTTTT
-	once	TRBJ1-3	TRBV18	CASSPEVAGPSGNTIYF	TGTGCCAGCTCACCAGAAGTGGCAGGGCCATCCGGAAACACCATATATTTT
-	few	TRBJ2-1	TRBV12-5	CASGFGYNEQFF	TGTGCTAGTGGTTTCGGGTACAATGAGCAGTTCTTC
-	-	TRBJ1-1	TRBV10-3	CAISDGDPRAFF	TGTGCCATCAGTGATGGGGATCCGAGAGCTTTCTTT
-	-	TRBJ2-5	TRBV7-9	CASSSPGETQYF	TGTGCCAGCAGCTCCCCCGGGGAGACCCAGTACTTC
TRBD1	-	TRBJ1-2	TRBV18	CASSPPGQGRGYTF	TGTGCCAGCTCACCACCGGGACAGGGTAGAGGCTACACCTTC
-	-	TRBJ1-1	TRBV5-1	CASSWNRETEAFF	TGCGCCAGCAGCTGGAACAGGGAAACTGAAGCTTTCTTT
TRBD2	-	TRBJ2-5	TRBV19	CASSIAASGRETQYF	TGTGCCAGTAGTATAGCGGCCAGCGGGAGAGAGACCCAGTACTTC
-	-	TRBJ1-1	TRBV27	CASRQGSGSGEAFF	TGTGCCAGCAGACAGGGATCCGGGTCTGGTGAAGCTTTCTTT
TRBD1	few	TRBJ2-5	TRBV14	CASSGPGTGEETQYF	TGTGCCAGCAGCGGACCCGGGACAGGGGAAGAGACCCAGTACTTC
TRBD1	few	TRBJ1-5	TRBV7-9	CASSQGGQPQHF	TGTGCCAGCAGCCAGGGGGGTCAGCCCCAGCATTTT
-	-	TRBJ2-5	TRBV10-3	CAISDRSKETQYF	TGTGCCATCAGTGACCGCAGTAAAGAGACCCAGTACTTC
-	-	TRBJ2-5	TRBV20-1	CSASWVETQYF	TGCAGTGCTAGTTGGGTAGAGACCCAGTACTTC
-	once	TRBJ2-2	TRBV19	CASSIDRGAGELFF	TGTGCCAGTAGTATAGATCGAGGGGCCGGGGAGCTGTTTTTT
-	few	TRBJ2-1	TRBV28	CASRVRNEQFF	TGTGCCAGCAGAGTCCGGAATGAGCAGTTCTTC
-	-	TRBJ1-3	TRBV29-1	CSAGRGSGNTIYF	TGCAGCGCGGGGAGGGGTTCTGGAAACACCATATATTTT
-	-	TRBJ2-7	TRBV4-1	CASSQDPQGSYEQYF	TGCGCCAGCAGCCAAGACCCGCAGGGGTCATACGAGCAGTACTTC